Shown below are 21 T cell receptor beta chains from a single sample sequenced in a study of T cells in tuberculosis. The table came from immunoSEQ multiplex PCR; TCRdb's copy has only in-frame clones and leaves some out. The sample lists under 40,000 clones; less than 95% were seen once. The sample comprised PBMCs. The receptor set was obtained from a donor aged 10-35 years with latent tuberculosis or without tuberculosis infection.

As regards this clone: The sample holds other DNA sequences that translate to the same CDR3. The chain carries TRBV20-1 and TRBJ2-5; D is possibly TRBD2 (5 bases). The CDR3 totals 11 residues. The germline V gene has CDR1 DFQATT and CDR2 SNEGSKA (reference sequence). V was cut by 5 bases and J by 5 bases, with 9 bases left in between. This CDR3 reads CSAPLGETQYF. The CDR3, as DNA: TGCAGTGCTCCACTAGGGGAGACCCAGTACTTC.

The chain recombines TRBV20-1 with TRBJ1-2; no clear D. The CDR3 extends over 11 amino acids. Looked up from germline, CDR1 is DFQATT and CDR2 is SNEGSKA (reference sequence). The V end lost 3 bases, the J end lost 5 bases, and 7 bases lay between the germline ends. The CDR3 reads CSARGSYGYTF. The CDR3 bases are TGCAGTGCTAGGGGCTCGTATGGCTACACCTTC.

A single count supports this clone. V is TRBV25-1 and J is TRBJ1-5; 9 bases are shared with TRBD1. The CDR3 contains 14 residues. Germline trimming cut 4 bases from V and 6 bases from J; bases unmatched to any gene: 4. Germline V lookup: CDR1 MGHDK, CDR2 SYGVNS. CDR3 amino acids: CASSVTGGSQPQHF. For the CDR3, the DNA is TGTGCCAGCAGTGTAACAGGGGGCTCTCAGCCCCAGCATTTT. The full variable domain, in which reference TRBV25-1 and TRBJ1-5 provide the parts outside the CDR3, is EADIYQTPRYLVIGTGKKITLECSQTMGHDKMYWYQQDPGMELHLIHYSYGVNSTEKGDLSSESTVSRIRTEHFPLTLESARPSHTSQYLCASSVTGGSQPQHFGDGTRLSIL.

The rearrangement uses TRBV27 and TRBJ2-7, with 11 positions matching TRBD2. Losses at the gene ends were 2 bases for V and 2 bases for J; bases not matched to a gene: 5. Germline values: CDR1 MNHEY, CDR2 SMNVEV (reference sequence). The length of the CDR3 is 16 residues. The CDR3 DNA reads TGTGCCAGCAGTTTACTCCTAGCGGGAGGCCCCTACGAGCAGTACTTC. Its translation: CASSLLLAGGPYEQYF.

DNA of the CDR3: TGTGCCACCAGCGGGGCTAGCGGGCCCACCTACGAGCAGTACTTC. Its protein product is CATSGASGPTYEQYF. J is TRBJ2-7 and V is TRBV15; TRBD2 aligns across 8 bases. Germline CDR1 is LNHNV and CDR2 is YYDKDF (reference sequence). V gave up 5 bases and J gave up 2 bases; unmatched junction bases: 8. The length of the CDR3 is 15 residues.

The gene calls are TRBV18 and TRBJ2-7; D call uncertain. V was clipped by 6 bases and J by 3 bases, with 21 bases between them. This CDR3 region has 16 residues. From germline, CDR1 is KGHSH and CDR2 LQKENI. The CDR3 DNA reads as TGTGCCAGCTCCCATTTTTTGGCGCGGAACATCTACGAGCAGTACTTC. This sequence encodes CASSHFLARNIYEQYF.

This clone was counted once. The genes are TRBV7-2 and TRBJ2-7, with D possibly TRBD1 on 5 matching bases. CDR3 length equals 13 residues. The V end lost 5 bases, the J end lost 0 bases, and 8 bases lay between the germline ends. Germline V lookup: CDR1 SGHTA, CDR2 FQGNSA. The CDR3 nucleotides read TGTGCCAGCAGCCCCGACAGCTCCTACGAGCAGTACTTC. Translating gives CASSPDSSYEQYF. The entire variable domain, with the rest obtained from reference TRBV7-2 and TRBJ2-7, is as follows: GAGVSQSPSNKVTEKGKDVELRCDPISGHTALYWYRQSLGQGLEFLIYFQGNSAPDKSGLPSDRFSAERTGGSVSTLTIQRTQQEDSAVYLCASSPDSSYEQYFGPGTRLTVT.

The chain combines TRBV10-3 with TRBJ2-7; 10 nucleotides agree with TRBD2. The trim removed 5 bases at V and 2 bases at J, leaving 3 bases unmatched. The CDR3 loop spans 14 amino acids. Germline V gene sequence: CDR1 ENHRY, CDR2 SYGVKD. CDR3 DNA: TGTGCCATCAGTTCAGCGGGAGGGCCCTACGAGCAGTACTTC. Translated: CAISSAGGPYEQYF.

This chain's CDR3 is CASRLLADFYNEQFF. The CDR3 DNA sequence: TGTGCCAGCAGGTTACTAGCGGATTTCTACAATGAGCAGTTCTTC. The V and J genes are TRBV6-1 and TRBJ2-1; 8 bases are a match to TRBD2. Trimming removed 6 bases from V and 3 bases from J; junction bases left unmatched: 7. Germline V gives CDR1 MNHNS, CDR2 SASEGT. The CDR3 totals 15 residues.

The chain joins TRBV9 to TRBJ2-3; a possible D gene is TRBD1 (6 bases). This CDR3 contains 15 residues. Germline CDR1 SGDLS, CDR2 YYNGEE. V lost 6 bases, J lost 0 bases, and 14 bases lay in between. In DNA form, the CDR3 reads TGTGCCAGCAAGAAGACAGGCTCTAGCACAGATACGCAGTATTTT. This encodes CASKKTGSSTDTQYF. The full variable domain, completed using reference TRBV9 and TRBJ2-3, is DSGVTQTPKHLITATGQRVTLRCSPRSGDLSVYWYQQSLDQGLQFLIQYYNGEERAKGNILERFSAQQFPDLHSELNLSSLELGDSALYFCASKKTGSSTDTQYFGPGTRLTVL.

This chain joins TRBV19 and TRBJ2-2; 8 positions agree with TRBD2. The CDR3 extends over 18 amino acids. Germline CDR1 LNHDA, CDR2 SQIVND (reference sequence). With V trimmed by 3 bases and J by 0 bases, 9 bases remained unmatched. The CDR3: CASSIGLAGLTNTGELFF. For the CDR3, the DNA is TGTGCCAGTAGTATCGGGCTAGCGGGCCTTACGAACACCGGGGAGCTGTTTTTT.

V and J are TRBV9 and TRBJ1-4; possible D gene TRBD1, 5 bases. The CDR3 runs 15 residues. Trimming removed 9 bases from V and 2 bases from J, with 17 bases in between. The germline V gene has CDR1 SGDLS and CDR2 YYNGEE. The CDR3 spells CATLGQDTTNEKLFF. CDR3 sequence (DNA): TGTGCCACCCTTGGTCAGGACACTACTAATGAAAAACTGTTTTTT.

This chain uses TRBV18 with TRBJ2-3; 12 nucleotides line up with TRBD2. Per the germline V gene, CDR1 is KGHSH and CDR2 is LQKENI. The CDR3 runs to 17 residues. The V gene end was trimmed by 6 bases and the J gene end by 0 bases; junction bases not matched to a gene: 7. The CDR3 reads CASSSGLAGTSTDTQYF. CDR3 sequence (DNA): TGTGCCAGCTCGTCGGGACTAGCGGGTACTAGCACAGATACGCAGTATTTT.

This rearrangement joins TRBV5-1 to TRBJ1-1, with TRBD1 as a possible D gene (6 bases). V lost 4 bases and J lost 5, with 15 bases in between. CDR1 and CDR2 (germline): SGHRS, YFSETQ. CDR3 length equals 14 residues. Here the CDR3 DNA reads TGCGCCAGCAGCCACCCGAGGGGGGGGACTGAAGCTTTCTTT. This translates into CASSHPRGGTEAFF.

The V call is TRBV5-1, the J call TRBJ1-1; weak D call: TRBD1 (5 bases). Between the trimmed V and J ends, which lost 4 bases and 3 bases, there was a span of 16 bases. This CDR3 is built from 15 residues. The germline gives CDR1 SGHRS, CDR2 YFSETQ. The CDR3 DNA follows: TGCGCCAGCAGCGAGGACGTTGCAGGGTACACTGAAGCTTTCTTT. Translation: CASSEDVAGYTEAFF.

This clone has just a few counts. V and J are TRBV29-1 and TRBJ1-1; 8 bases agree with TRBD1. Looked up from germline, CDR1 is SQVTM and CDR2 is ANQGSEA. The CDR3 length is 17 residues. The ends lost 7 bases at V and 1 base at J; junction bases unmatched: 17. The CDR3 loop reads CSAFSEWTGQKNTEAFF. Here the CDR3 DNA reads TGCAGCGCCTTCTCGGAATGGACAGGGCAAAAGAACACTGAAGCTTTCTTT.

The rearrangement links TRBV7-2 to TRBJ2-1; 10 bases are a match to TRBD2. Germline V gene data show CDR1 as SGHTA and CDR2 as FQGNSA. The J segment lost 10 bases and the V segment lost 5 bases, leaving 14 bases of the junction unmatched. The CDR3 contains 16 residues. The CDR3, as DNA: TGTGCCAGCAGCATGAGACTAGCGGGCCTGGCGACGGAGCAGTTCTTC. Its protein is CASSMRLAGLATEQFF.

The chain employs TRBV15 and TRBJ2-7, with TRBD1 matching over 9 bases. V lost 6 bases to trimming and J lost 7 bases; unmatched junction nucleotides: 10. The length of the CDR3 is 14 residues. Germline V gives CDR1 LNHNV, CDR2 YYDKDF (reference sequence). CDR3 coding DNA: TGTGCCACCAGTTGGGGACAGGGAGGTGAAGAGCAGTACTTC. This sequence encodes CATSWGQGGEEQYF.

This clone was detected once. The genes are TRBV5-1 and TRBJ2-5; 7 nucleotides line up with TRBD1. V dropped 1 base and J dropped 3; count of bases not matched to a gene: 6. This CDR3 is built from 15 residues. In germline, CDR1 is SGHRS, CDR2 YFSETQ. In nucleotides, the CDR3 is TGCGCCAGCAGCTTGCCCTTGACAGGGAAAGAGACCCAGTACTTC. Translation gives CASSLPLTGKETQYF.

The J gene is TRBJ2-5, the V gene TRBV7-8; D is possibly TRBD2 (5 bases). Trimming pared 2 bases from V and 2 bases from J, leaving 12 bases between. Germline V gene sequence: CDR1 SGHVS, CDR2 FQNEAQ. The CDR3 loop spans 15 amino acids. The CDR3 loop reads CASSLRDYRQETQYF. The CDR3 nucleotides read TGTGCCAGCAGCTTAAGAGACTACCGTCAAGAGACCCAGTACTTC.

This sequence joins TRBV10-2 and TRBJ2-1; 9 bases are shared with TRBD2. The germline gives CDR1 WSHSY, CDR2 SAAADI. CDR3 length: 11 residues. The V and J ends lost 11 bases and 9 bases, in that order; junction bases with no gene match: 5. This CDR3 reads CAGLAGSEQFF. Written as DNA, the CDR3 is TGCGCCGGTCTAGCGGGAAGTGAGCAGTTCTTC.